Detailed here is one T cell receptor beta chain. The antigen is undetermined. V lost 6 bases to trimming and J lost 0 bases, with 14 bases between them. CDR3 length: 15 residues. CDR1 is DFQATT and CDR2 is SNEGSKA in the germline V gene (reference sequence). Next came a second PCR, run for about 7 to 11 cycles, which used a sample-barcoded 5' primer along with a J-beta primer mix. TCRdb fed the 5' RACE reads into MiXCR, producing one record per CDR3 protein. The sample has roughly 650,000 distinct CDR3 sequences, about a third seen once. The data stem from a study of blood T cells in healthy people across ages. Findings and caveats of the study: In older individuals, TCR beta diversity per million T cells was lower, falling roughly linearly with age.

The source is a woman of 80 years or more in good health. The J gene is TRBJ1-4, the V gene TRBV20-1; D may be TRBD1 (5 bases). The material sequenced was blood. The CDR3 DNA follows: TGCAGTGCCTACGGGGCCACTGCAACTAATGAAAAACTGTTTTTT. Translating gives CSAYGATATNEKLFF.